These 2 T cell receptor beta chains were sequenced from one sample in a study of liver allograft versus peripheral blood T cells. The overall study: Comparative analysis was performed on T cell receptor repertoires from transplanted livers and from recipients' peripheral blood.

TCRdb reprocessed the reads via MiXCR and lists one record per CDR3 protein. This sample has some 3,500 distinct CDR3 sequences, with approximately 16% found just once. These receptors all stem from a human patient who had a liver transplant. Some of the T cells might come from the graft donor.

The chain employs TRBV10-3 and TRBJ2-5; TRBD2 matches at 12 bases. Germline CDR1 is ENHRY and CDR2 is SYGVKD. Trimming cost V 3 bases and J 5 bases; bases outside gene matches: 10. The CDR3 sequence is 17 residues long. DNA of the CDR3: TGTGCCATCAGTGAAATATGGACTAGCGGGAACTTGGAGACCCAGTACTTC. Amino acids: CAISEIWTSGNLETQYF.

This clonotype is medium-sized by share. This chain uses TRBV5-5 with TRBJ1-1; D may be TRBD1 (5 bases). The V gene lost 3 bases and the J gene lost 5 bases, with 20 bases spanning the gap. The CDR3 contains 16 residues. CDR1 and CDR2 (germline): SGHKS, YYEKEE (reference sequence). The CDR3 bases are TGTGCCAGCAGCTCCTTCAGGGCAGGATGGAGGACTGAAGCTTTCTTT. It codes for CASSSFRAGWRTEAFF.